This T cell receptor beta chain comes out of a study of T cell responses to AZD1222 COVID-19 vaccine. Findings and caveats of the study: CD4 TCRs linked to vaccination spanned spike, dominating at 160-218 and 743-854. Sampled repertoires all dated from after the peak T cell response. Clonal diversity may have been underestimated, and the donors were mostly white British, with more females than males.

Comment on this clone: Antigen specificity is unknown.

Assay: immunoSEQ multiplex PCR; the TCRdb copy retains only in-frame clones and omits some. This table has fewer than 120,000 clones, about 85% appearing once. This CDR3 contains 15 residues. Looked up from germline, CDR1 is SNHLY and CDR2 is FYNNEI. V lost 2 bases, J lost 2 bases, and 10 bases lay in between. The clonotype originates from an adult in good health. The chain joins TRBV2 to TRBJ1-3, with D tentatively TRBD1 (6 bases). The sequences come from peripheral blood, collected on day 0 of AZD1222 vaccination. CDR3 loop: CASSELDRTGNTIYF. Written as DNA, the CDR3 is TGTGCCAGCAGTGAATTGGACAGAACTGGAAACACCATATATTTT.